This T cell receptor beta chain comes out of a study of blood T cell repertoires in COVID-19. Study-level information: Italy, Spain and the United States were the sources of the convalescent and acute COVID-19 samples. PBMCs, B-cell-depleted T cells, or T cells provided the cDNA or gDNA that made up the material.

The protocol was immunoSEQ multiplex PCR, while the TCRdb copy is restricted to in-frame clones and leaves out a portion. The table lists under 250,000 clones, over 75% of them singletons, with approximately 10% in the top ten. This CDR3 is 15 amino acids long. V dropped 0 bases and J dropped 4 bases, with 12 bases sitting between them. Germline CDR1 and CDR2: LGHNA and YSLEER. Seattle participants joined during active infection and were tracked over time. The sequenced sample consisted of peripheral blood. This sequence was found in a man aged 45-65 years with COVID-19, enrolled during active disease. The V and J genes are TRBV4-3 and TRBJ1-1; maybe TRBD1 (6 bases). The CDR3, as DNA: TGCGCCAGCAGCCAAGATGGGGGCGCGGGCACTGAAGCTTTCTTT. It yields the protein CASSQDGGAGTEAFF.